This T cell receptor beta chain stems from a study of vaccination and CD4 T cells after COVID-19. This clonotype was detected only a few times. The target antigen is unknown. Sequenced with the Oncomine TCR Beta short-read assay was DNA taken from cultured CD4+ T cells. TCRdb independently ran MiXCR on the PCR reads; one entry per CDR3 protein. Of 15,000 to 25,000 distinct CDR3 sequences listed, 42% were seen once; the top ten hold 25% to 35%. As to treatment: approximately nine-day PBMC culture with coronavirus spike peptide pools or control peptides (ViraFEST assay). Study-wide points: Nearly all convalescent vaccine-specific clones, 304 of 307, recognized only SARS-CoV-2 spike.

Germline V gene data show CDR1 as SGHTA and CDR2 as FQGTGA. V lost 3 bases and J 5 bases, leaving 16 bases between the germline ends. The CDR3 contains 15 residues. The sample consisted of CD4+ T cells from blood, cultured in vitro, taken before SARS-CoV-2 vaccination. This TCR came from a human donor who received a COVID-19 vaccine. The chain recombines TRBV7-3 with TRBJ2-5, with D perhaps being TRBD1 or TRBD2 (5 bases each). This CDR3 is CASSFLGRTGETQYF. The CDR3 DNA follows: TGTGCCAGCAGCTTCTTGGGACGGACGGGGGAGACCCAGTACTTC.